The 24 T cell receptor beta chains below come from one sample, sequenced in a study of T cell responses to AZD1222 COVID-19 vaccine (dated by TCRdb to about 2021). The library was made by the immunoSEQ multiplex PCR assay. TCRdb holds this immuneACCESS table with in-frame rearrangements only. Some clones are missing; in checked studies, unresolved V genes explain under half, and the rest has no known cause. The sample contains about 100,000 clones, roughly 83% of them found a single time. About 17% of the sample goes to the ten largest clones. The meaning of the sample's time point label: baseline before first vaccination. The sample was peripheral blood, taken on day 0 of AZD1222 vaccination. The source is an adult in good health.

The chain is built from TRBV3-1 (or the pseudogene TRBV3-2) and TRBJ1-3; D is possibly TRBD1 (5 bases). The germline V gene has CDR1 LGHDT and CDR2 YNNKEL (reference sequence). The CDR3 length is 16 residues. V dropped 1 base and J dropped 0 bases, with 10 bases sitting between them. This CDR3 reads CASSQGFGTSGNTIYF. CDR3 DNA: TGTGCCAGCAGCCAAGGGTTCGGGACCTCTGGAAACACCATATATTTT.

The V and J genes are TRBV19 and TRBJ2-5; a possible D gene is TRBD1 (6 bases). This CDR3 contains 14 residues. Trimming pared 5 bases from V and 5 bases from J, leaving 15 bases between. CDR1 and CDR2 (germline): LNHDA, SQIVND (reference sequence). The CDR3 DNA reads TGTGCCAGTAGTTCAAGACAGGATAGTGAGACCCAGTACTTC. It codes for CASSSRQDSETQYF.

The CDR3 spells CATSRGTPNTEAFF. The CDR3 bases are TGTGCCACCAGTCGCGGGACACCGAACACTGAAGCTTTCTTT. This chain connects TRBV24-1 to TRBJ1-1; possible D gene TRBD1, 6 bases. The CDR3 extends over 14 amino acids. V lost 6 bases, J lost 1 base, and 11 bases lay in between. CDR1 is KGHDR and CDR2 is SFDVKD in the germline V gene.

The chain joins TRBV24-1 to TRBJ2-2, with TRBD2 matching over 7 bases. The CDR3 totals 16 residues. After removal of 7 bases from V and 1 base from J, the junction contained 8 bases not matched to a gene. The germline V gene has CDR1 KGHDR and CDR2 SFDVKD. CDR3 nucleotide sequence: TGTGCCACCAGCAAATGGGGCGGGGGGAACACCGGGGAGCTGTTTTTT. Amino acids: CATSKWGGGNTGELFF.

The genes are TRBV7-2 and TRBJ2-5, with D uncertain. Germline CDR1 SGHTA, CDR2 FQGNSA. V shed 5 bases and J shed 2 bases, with 18 bases lying between them. The CDR3 is 16 amino acids. The CDR3 nucleotides read TGTGCCAGCAGCCCAGTTGACTTTTGGAAACAAGAGACCCAGTACTTC. Its protein product is CASSPVDFWKQETQYF. The complete variable domain, with remaining parts taken from reference TRBV7-2 and TRBJ2-5, reads GAGVSQSPSNKVTEKGKDVELRCDPISGHTALYWYRQSLGQGLEFLIYFQGNSAPDKSGLPSDRFSAERTGGSVSTLTIQRTQQEDSAVYLCASSPVDFWKQETQYFGPGTRLLVL.

This clone was counted only a few times. V and J are TRBV19 and TRBJ1-4; D is uncertain. V gave up 5 bases and J gave up 0 bases, with 13 bases separating them. Looked up from germline, CDR1 is LNHDA and CDR2 is SQIVND (reference sequence). This CDR3 comprises 16 residues. Here the CDR3 reads CASSFRSVATNEKLFF. CDR3 DNA: TGTGCCAGTAGTTTCCGCTCAGTGGCAACTAATGAAAAACTGTTTTTT.

The CDR3 DNA sequence: TGTGCCAGCAGGACATTTTTGAACACTGAAGCTTTCTTT. Translating gives CASRTFLNTEAFF. This chain links TRBV2 with TRBJ1-1; no reliable D call. Trimming removed 6 bases from V and 0 bases from J, with 8 bases in between. The CDR3 runs 13 residues. From germline, CDR1 is SNHLY and CDR2 FYNNEI. Full variable domain (rest looked up from reference TRBV2 and TRBJ1-1): EPEVTQTPSHQVTQMGQEVILRCVPISNHLYFYWYRQILGQKVEFLVSFYNNEISEKSEIFDDQFSVERPDGSNFTLKIRSTKLEDSAMYFCASRTFLNTEAFFGQGTRLTVV.

This sequence joins TRBV27 and TRBJ1-2; 10 bases align to TRBD1. This CDR3 contains 13 residues. Germline V gene lookup returns CDR1 MNHEY and CDR2 SMNVEV (reference sequence). Trimming cost V 4 bases and J 8 bases; bases outside gene matches: 4. For the CDR3, the DNA is TGTGCCAGCAGTTCAGACAGGGGGCAAGGCTACACCTTC. Translated, it gives CASSSDRGQGYTF.

Only one count was recorded for this clone. The rearrangement uses TRBV6-5 and TRBJ1-3; 7 nucleotides align to TRBD1. Unmatched junction bases numbered 8, after V lost 7 bases and J lost 2 bases. Germline CDR1 is MNHEY and CDR2 is SVGAGI. There are 15 residues in the CDR3. CDR3 region: CASIQSGGTGNTIYF. In nucleotides, the CDR3 is TGTGCCAGCATTCAATCAGGGGGGACTGGAAACACCATATATTTT.

The chain uses TRBV19 and TRBJ1-5, with 7 bases identical to TRBD1. V was pared by 7 bases and J by 3 bases, with 3 bases of the junction left unmatched. There are 13 residues in the CDR3. The germline V gene has CDR1 LNHDA and CDR2 SQIVND (reference sequence). The CDR3: CASMGQYNQPQHF. The CDR3 coding sequence is TGTGCCAGTATGGGACAGTACAATCAGCCCCAGCATTTT. Drawing the rest from reference TRBV19 and TRBJ1-5, the complete variable domain is DGGITQSPKYLFRKEGQNVTLSCEQNLNHDAMYWYRQDPGQGLRLIYYSQIVNDFQKGDIAEGYSVSREKKESFPLTVTSAQKNPTAFYLCASMGQYNQPQHFGDGTRLSIL.

This chain connects TRBV4-3 to TRBJ1-2, with a weak D call TRBD1 (5 bases). V shed 4 bases and J shed 5 bases, with 17 bases lying between them. Germline V gives CDR1 LGHNA, CDR2 YSLEER. This CDR3 region has 15 residues. CDR3 region: CASSPLGTSGYGYTF. The CDR3, as DNA: TGCGCCAGCAGCCCTTTGGGGACGAGTGGTTATGGCTACACCTTC.

This clone was seen a few times. The rearrangement joins TRBV10-3 to TRBJ1-5, with D uncertain. V dropped 4 bases and J dropped 4 bases, with 5 bases sitting between them. CDR1 and CDR2 (germline): ENHRY, SYGVKD. The CDR3 is 12 residues long. The CDR3 DNA follows: TGTGCCATCAGTGGCAGGAATCAGCCCCAGCATTTT. Its translation is CAISGRNQPQHF.

This chain links TRBV2 with TRBJ2-7, with a weak D call TRBD1 (5 bases). The germline V gene encodes CDR1 SNHLY and CDR2 FYNNEI. The CDR3 sequence is 14 residues long. Between the trimmed V and J ends, which lost 5 bases and 2 bases, there was a span of 13 bases. Here the CDR3 reads CASSPEKGPYEQYF. The DNA for the CDR3 is TGTGCCAGCAGTCCTGAAAAGGGGCCCTACGAGCAGTACTTC. The full variable domain, completed using reference TRBV2 and TRBJ2-7, is EPEVTQTPSHQVTQMGQEVILRCVPISNHLYFYWYRQILGQKVEFLVSFYNNEISEKSEIFDDQFSVERPDGSNFTLKIRSTKLEDSAMYFCASSPEKGPYEQYFGPGTRLTVT.

This chain uses TRBV29-1 with TRBJ2-5, with 7 bases matching TRBD2. CDR3 length: 15 residues. V was clipped by 7 bases and J by 1 base; unmatched bases: 12. Germline V gene sequence: CDR1 SQVTM, CDR2 ANQGSEA. Written as DNA, the CDR3 is TGCAGCGCTGAGCGCGGGAGTGGACCCCAAGAGACCCAGTACTTC. It codes for CSAERGSGPQETQYF.

This chain joins TRBV12-3 or TRBV12-4 and TRBJ1-2, with 9 bases that match TRBD1. V lost 6 bases to trimming and J lost 7 bases; unmatched junction nucleotides: 6. The CDR3 sequence is 13 residues long. For the CDR3, the DNA is TGTGCCAGCAGCCGGGACAGGGCGATTGGCTACACCTTC. Its translation is CASSRDRAIGYTF.

This sequence joins TRBV6-1 and TRBJ1-4; D possibly corresponds to TRBD1 (5 bases). CDR3 size: 13 residues. The germline gives CDR1 MNHNS, CDR2 SASEGT. The V gene lost 9 bases and the J gene lost 7 bases, with 15 bases spanning the gap. The DNA of the CDR3 is TGTGCCAGTCTCAGGGAGGTTGGTGAAAAACTGTTTTTT. Translation: CASLREVGEKLFF.

The chain is built from TRBV4-3 and TRBJ1-6; no reliable D call. Looked up from germline, CDR1 is LGHNA and CDR2 is YSLEER. V shed 0 bases and J shed 9 bases, with 15 bases lying between them. The CDR3 totals 16 residues. The CDR3 sequence: CASSQDFGEVGSPLHF. Here the CDR3 DNA reads TGCGCCAGCAGCCAAGATTTCGGGGAGGTCGGTTCACCCCTCCACTTT.

The rearrangement uses TRBV5-1 and TRBJ1-1; no definite D call. The CDR3 contains 16 residues. V was clipped by 4 bases and J by 0 bases, with 16 bases between them. Per the germline V gene, CDR1 is SGHRS and CDR2 is YFSETQ. The DNA of the CDR3 is TGCGCCAGCAGCCAGGCAGTACGCGGGTTGAACACTGAAGCTTTCTTT. Translated, it gives CASSQAVRGLNTEAFF.

DNA for the CDR3: TGCAGCGTTGGAGTGGGAATGAACACTGAAGCTTTCTTT. It encodes CSVGVGMNTEAFF. The chain joins TRBV29-1 to TRBJ1-1; D gene unclear. This CDR3 has 13 amino acids. V shed 4 bases and J shed 0 bases, with 9 bases lying between them. Per germline, CDR1 SQVTM and CDR2 ANQGSEA.

The chain employs TRBV4-1 and TRBJ1-6; possibly TRBD1 for D (6 bases). Germline CDR1 MGHRA, CDR2 YSYEKL. The CDR3 has 16 residues. The V gene lost 1 base and the J gene lost 4 bases, with 11 bases spanning the gap. CDR3 sequence: CASSQGATGYNSPLHF. The DNA for the CDR3 is TGCGCCAGCAGCCAAGGTGCGACAGGTTATAATTCACCCCTCCACTTT.

The V call is TRBV6-2 or TRBV6-3, the J call TRBJ1-4, with D unresolved. V was clipped by 5 bases and J by 0 bases, with 10 bases between them. Germline V gene sequence: CDR1 MNHEY, CDR2 SVGEGT. This CDR3 has 15 amino acids. In DNA form, the CDR3 reads TGTGCCAGCAGTCACGACGGATCAACTAATGAAAAACTGTTTTTT. Protein product: CASSHDGSTNEKLFF.

The V gene is TRBV4-2, the J gene TRBJ1-1, with 9 bases identical to TRBD1. CDR1 is LGHNA and CDR2 is YNFKEQ in the germline V gene. The length of the CDR3 is 16 residues. V dropped 4 bases and J dropped 3; count of bases not matched to a gene: 9. The CDR3 here is CASSPGTGTGHTEAFF. The CDR3 DNA reads TGTGCCAGCAGCCCAGGGACAGGGACTGGGCACACTGAAGCTTTCTTT.

The V and J genes are TRBV6-1 and TRBJ2-5; D might be TRBD1 or TRBD2, each matching 6 bases. Per the germline V gene, CDR1 is MNHNS and CDR2 is SASEGT. The CDR3 is made up of 14 amino acids. Trimming pared 2 bases from V and 4 bases from J, leaving 11 bases between. The CDR3 reads CASSERGRRETQYF. DNA of the CDR3: TGTGCCAGCAGTGAAAGGGGGAGGCGAGAGACCCAGTACTTC.

This clone occurred a few times. This chain uses TRBV7-8 with TRBJ2-1; 12 nucleotides line up with TRBD2. Trimming cost V 5 bases and J 9 bases; bases outside gene matches: 11. Germline CDR1 is SGHVS and CDR2 is FQNEAQ. The CDR3 covers 16 residues. DNA for the CDR3: TGTGCCAGCAGCCCCCCCGCTAGCGGGGGGGAGGGTGAGCAGTTCTTC. It yields the protein CASSPPASGGEGEQFF.